This T cell receptor (beta chain) was obtained from a study of human T cells and chemical hapten exposure (dated by TCRdb to the early 2020s). Some background on the complete study: For sensitization, 2% DPC in acetone was applied to a roughly 2 cm by roughly 2 cm area of upper inner arm skin. Weekly therapeutic DPC doses were additionally applied to the scalp of patients throughout the roughly 24-week study period. Patch testing was performed on the upper back with Finn chambers containing 0.01% DPC, and the patch tests were scored after 6 days according to International Contact Dermatitis Research Group standards. The mostly female patient cohort included alopecia areata with under or over 50% scalp involvement, alopecia totalis and alopecia universalis. Libraries were combined into a pool for sequencing, and differences in TCR yield between samples came mainly from small differences in library volumes within the pool. The study tracked peripheral blood TCR repertoire changes in vivo during primary and secondary sensitization to the hapten diphenylcyclopropenone (DPC) in alopecia patients. Patient blood was sampled pre-sensitization (week 0) and at 2, 6 and about 24 weeks after DPC sensitization. About 30 alopecia patients provided blood for TCR sequencing at one to four time points (pre-sensitization, 2, 6 and 24 weeks).

Receptors were amplified or captured by RACE. TCRdb names NextSeq 500 as the instrument used. During library preparation, unique molecular identifiers were attached to individual cDNA molecules so that TCRs could be counted quantitatively and reproducibly. Each blood RNA sample was used to sequence both TCR alpha and TCR beta chains. The paper's processing steps were these. The median number of TCRs per sample was over 85,000, ranging from 23,224 to 690,600. The Decombinator software suite was used to annotate V, J and CDR3 in the TCR reads. Every sample was subsampled to the same number of TCRs (28,000) for the PS versus PT1 abundance plots. TCRs were defined as expanded if absent before sensitization and observed at least eight times at the 2-week time point. TCRdb's own reprocessing of the public reads used fastp at Q25 and MiXCR and kept productive beta chains. Duplicate CDR3 protein sequences are folded into a single record with the most common DNA and genes. The V and J calls, along with clone size, are taken from TCRdb and not from the paper's own processing. This sample lists some 80,000 distinct CDR3 sequences; approximately 11% were detected once. 4% to 5.5% of the sample belongs to the ten largest clones.

The time point label here, explained by the study, means: patch test 1, 2 weeks after DPC sensitization. The treatment or condition label of this sample denotes: therapeutic diphenylcyclopropenone sensitization with weekly scalp DPC. At each patch-test visit, blood was drawn before the patch test was applied. Patients were considered eligible if aged 18 to 70, diagnosed with alopecia and deemed suitable for DPC therapy, and patients were excluded if pregnant. Total RNA was extracted from unfractionated whole blood that had been collected in Tempus Blood RNA tubes. This clonotype was picked up many times. What this receptor recognizes is not known. Qualities for individual bases were not recorded, and no much larger clone is one base off. The study at large found these results: Compared with pre-sensitization or healthy control sets, expanded TCRs formed significantly more large CDR3 similarity clusters, which is consistent with antigen-driven responses. No change with DPC sensitization was found in the number of TCRs above 1 in 1000 frequency, and no evidence of global repertoire structure alterations was found. Patch test score correlated positively with the number of PT1 expanded TCRs, reaching significance at thresholds 8, 16 and 32 but not at 4. After repeated subsampling, changes were observed in the strength of the expansion versus patch-test correlation and in the threshold at which the correlation became significant. All patients had alopecia, a presumed autoimmune disease, so their immune response might differ from that of healthy individuals.

CDR1 and CDR2, per the germline V gene (reference sequence), are DFQATT and SNEGSKA. V and J are truncated by 0 bases and 5 bases respectively, leaving an intervening sequence of 7 bases. The CDR3 contains 12 residues, cysteine and phenylalanine counted. The kept DNA is CDR3 alone, 36 bases in frame from the first base. The sequence was obtained from a woman between 45 and 65 years old with alopecia areata. Some clones in this sample may be carry-over from other donors' samples. The chain is encoded by TRBV20-1 joined to TRBJ1-2; the D gene lacks a confident call. The source material was whole blood, sampled in connection with sensitization to the hapten diphenylcyclopropenone (DPC). The bases are TGCAGTGCTAGAGAGACCCTTTATGGCTACACCTTC. This is translated as CSARETLYGYTF.